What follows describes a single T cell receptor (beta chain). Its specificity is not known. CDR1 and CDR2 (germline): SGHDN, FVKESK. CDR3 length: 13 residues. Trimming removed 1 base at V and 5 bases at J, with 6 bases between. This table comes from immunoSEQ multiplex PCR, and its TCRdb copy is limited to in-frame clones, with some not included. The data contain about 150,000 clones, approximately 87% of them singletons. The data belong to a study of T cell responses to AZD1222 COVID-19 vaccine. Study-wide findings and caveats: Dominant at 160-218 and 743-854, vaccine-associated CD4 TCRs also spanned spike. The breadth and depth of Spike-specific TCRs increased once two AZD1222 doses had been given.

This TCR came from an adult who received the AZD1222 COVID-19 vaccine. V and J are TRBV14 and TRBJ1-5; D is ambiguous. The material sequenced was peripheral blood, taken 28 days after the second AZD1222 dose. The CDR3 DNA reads TGTGCCAGCAGCCAAGGAGGTGATCAGCCCCAGCATTTT. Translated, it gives CASSQGGDQPQHF.